This T cell receptor beta chain was sequenced for a study of blood T cell repertoires in COVID-19 (TCRdb year 2020). A note on the overall study: Collaborator samples came from the United States, Italy and Spain and covered acute and convalescent phases of COVID-19. The material from the prospective study consisted of cDNA or gDNA derived from T cells, B-cell-depleted T cells, or PBMCs. Subjects who had been exposed to COVID-19, were actively infected with it, or had recovered from it provided the deeply sampled blood TCRbeta repertoires that made up the dataset. The repertoires were released in a freely available public database intended as a resource for research on the immune response to SARS-CoV-2. The samples were drawn from two sources: the first 160 participants of the ongoing ImmuneRACE study, and 1,000 to 1,500 subjects contributed by 6 global collaborators. Nearly every sample came with metadata listing a de-identified subject ID, COVID-19 status, age in years and sex. Where HLA class I and class II types were available, the types were taken from metadata supplied by the sample provider, not from assay-based typing. Overall study results and their limits: How much clinical and demographic metadata was included differed by source and by participant, and the metadata was provided uncurated.

From V the trimming removes 5 bases and from J it removes 3 bases, while the gene matches leave 9 bases of the junction unaccounted for. Per the germline V gene, MDHEN is the CDR1 and SYDVKM is the CDR2. The CDR3, from cysteine to phenylalanine, totals 16 residues. Just the 48-base CDR3 DNA is kept, in frame starting at base 1. At one collaborating source in Seattle, patients were enrolled during active infection and were followed longitudinally through the course of disease. Collaborating institutions collected whole blood in K2EDTA tubes following their own protocols. For TCRbeta analysis, collaborators shipped samples as frozen whole blood, isolated PBMCs, or DNA extracted from either of those sample types. TCRbeta CDR3 regions were amplified from genomic DNA using the immunoSEQ Assay, a bias-controlled multiplex PCR. The authors' analysis ran thus. Within the assay, amplification of reference gene primers was used to estimate how many nucleated cells each sample contained. To quantify the absolute abundance of each unique TCRbeta CDR3 rearrangement, sequence reads were collapsed and filtered. Productive Simpson clonality was computed per sample as the square root of Simpson's diversity index over productive rearrangements. The table was pulled from immuneACCESS by TCRdb, which kept in-frame rearrangements only. Such tables lose some clones; where checked, under half of the loss comes from unresolved V genes, and the rest has no known cause. V and J calls and clone size are those listed in that table; D and trimming were worked out from the DNA. The sample profile shows around 220,000 clones; around 87% of them were found once. Of the sample, roughly 10% falls within the top ten clones.

Comment on this clone: The antigen it binds to is not known. Base qualities are not provided; no much larger clone lies one nucleotide away.

The sequenced sample consisted of peripheral blood. Rearrangement joined TRBV28 to TRBJ2-4, with TRBD1 identical over 8 junction bases. The sequence came from a woman aged 45-65 years with COVID-19, enrolled during active disease. Read as DNA, the sequence is TGTGCCAGCAGTAACGACAGGGGAAAAAACAAAAACATTCAGTACTTC. This sequence encodes CASSNDRGKNKNIQYF.